This TCR beta chain was identified during a study of identical twins. The ends were cut back, 4 bases at V and 0 bases at J, with 19 bases in the middle. The length of the CDR3 is 17 residues. CDR1 is LGHNA, CDR2 YSLEER, per germline. TCRdb reprocessed the 5' RACE reads via MiXCR and lists one record per CDR3 protein. The sample has around 250,000 distinct CDR3 sequences, 6% to 7% seen once. These same data were also listed under a study on T cells expressing NK-cell markers.

The chain has TRBV4-3 and TRBJ2-7; D could derive from TRBD1 or TRBD2 (5 bases each). The sample was CD8+ T cells sorted from blood. The receptor was isolated from a woman aged 18-29 years in good health. In nucleotides, the CDR3 is TGCGCCAGCAGCCTAGGGTTTGGGACCCTTAGCTCCTACGAGCAGTACTTC. This codes for CASSLGFGTLSSYEQYF.